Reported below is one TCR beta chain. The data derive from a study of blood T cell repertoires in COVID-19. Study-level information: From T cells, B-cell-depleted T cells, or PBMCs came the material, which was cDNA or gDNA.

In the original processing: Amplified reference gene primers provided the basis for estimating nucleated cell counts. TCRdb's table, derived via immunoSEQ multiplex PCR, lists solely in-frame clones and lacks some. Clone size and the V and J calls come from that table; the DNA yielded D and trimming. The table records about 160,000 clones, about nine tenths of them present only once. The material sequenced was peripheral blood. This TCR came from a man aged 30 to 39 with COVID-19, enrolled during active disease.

CDR3: CASSYPTSTEYTEAFF. In DNA, the CDR3 is TGTGCCAGCAGCTATCCGACTTCGACAGAGTACACTGAAGCTTTCTTT. The V call is TRBV5-4, the J call TRBJ1-1; D may be TRBD1 (5 bases). CDR1 is SGHNT, CDR2 YYREEE, per germline (reference sequence). Trimming stripped 3 bases from V and 3 bases from J, with 18 bases between. The CDR3 runs to 16 residues.